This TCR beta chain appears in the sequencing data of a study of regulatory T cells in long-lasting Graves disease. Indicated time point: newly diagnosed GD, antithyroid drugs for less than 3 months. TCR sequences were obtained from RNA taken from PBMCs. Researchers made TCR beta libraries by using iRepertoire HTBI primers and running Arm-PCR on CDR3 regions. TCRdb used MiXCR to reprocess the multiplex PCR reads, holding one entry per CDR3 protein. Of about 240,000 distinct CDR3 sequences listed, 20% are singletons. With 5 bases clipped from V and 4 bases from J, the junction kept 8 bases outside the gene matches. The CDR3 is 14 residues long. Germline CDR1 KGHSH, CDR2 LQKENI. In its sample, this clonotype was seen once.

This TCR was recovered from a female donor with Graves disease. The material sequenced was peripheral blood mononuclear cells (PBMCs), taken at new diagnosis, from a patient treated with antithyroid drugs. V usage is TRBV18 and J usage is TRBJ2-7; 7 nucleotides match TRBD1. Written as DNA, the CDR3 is TGTGCCAGCTCAGCCGGGACAGCTCATTACGAGCAGTACTTC. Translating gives CASSAGTAHYEQYF.